What follows are 9 T cell receptor beta chains derived from one specimen sequenced in a study of identical twins. TCRdb reprocessed the 5' RACE reads with MiXCR, giving one entry per CDR3 protein. The repertoire holds roughly 770,000 distinct CDR3 sequences, with 15% to 20% as singletons. These data also formed part of another study, on T cells expressing NK-cell markers.

Sample: PBMCs. These receptors originate from a woman aged 18-30 years in good health.

This sequence joins TRBV7-6 and TRBJ1-2, with a weak D call TRBD1 (5 bases). Trimming cost V 1 base and J 4 bases, with 10 bases left between them. The CDR3 contains 14 residues. CDR1 is SGHVS and CDR2 is FNYEAQ in the germline V gene. The CDR3 DNA sequence: TGTGCCAGCAGCTTAGAGGGAGGGACCTATGGCTACACCTTC. Translating gives CASSLEGGTYGYTF.

The chain links TRBV27 to TRBJ2-1; D uncertain. This CDR3 spans 15 amino acids. CDR1 and CDR2 from the germline V gene are MNHEY and SMNVEV (reference sequence). The V end lost 4 bases, the J end lost 4 bases, and 14 bases lay between the germline ends. The CDR3 DNA is TGTGCCAGCAGTTCGGACCCTATAGAGTACAATGAGCAGTTCTTC. This encodes CASSSDPIEYNEQFF.

This clonotype was seen more than once but under ten times. The V and J genes are TRBV6-1 and TRBJ2-4; 11 positions agree with TRBD2. The ends lost 2 bases at V and 5 bases at J; junction bases unmatched: 11. The CDR3 has 18 residues. CDR1 is MNHNS, CDR2 SASEGT, per germline. CDR3 in amino acids: CASSETPSGGLRENIQYF. In DNA, the CDR3 is TGTGCCAGCAGTGAAACGCCTAGCGGGGGGCTAAGGGAAAACATTCAGTACTTC.

This clonotype has just a few counts. The chain carries TRBV5-1 and TRBJ2-3; unclear D gene. The V and J ends lost 3 bases and 6 bases respectively, with 17 bases between them. Germline V gene data show CDR1 as SGHRS and CDR2 as YFSETQ. This CDR3 has 15 amino acids. As DNA, the CDR3 is TGCGCCAGCAGCTCCGATAGCAGAACCCCCGATACGCAGTATTTT. Encoded protein: CASSSDSRTPDTQYF.

This clonotype was found a few times. V gene TRBV12-3 or TRBV12-4 combines with J gene TRBJ2-5, with TRBD2 identical over 9 bases. Trimming removed 5 bases from V and 1 base from J; junction bases left unmatched: 8. This CDR3 region has 16 residues. The CDR3 DNA sequence: TGTGCCAGCAGTCGCGGGGGGGCCGGGTTCCAAGAGACCCAGTACTTC. This gives the protein CASSRGGAGFQETQYF.

The J gene is TRBJ2-3, the V gene TRBV12-3 or TRBV12-4; weak D call: TRBD1 (5 bases). V was clipped by 6 bases and J by 0 bases, with 13 bases between them. The CDR3 is 15 residues long. The CDR3 coding sequence is TGTGCCAGCAGCTACCGACAGTGGAGCACAGATACGCAGTATTTT. Encoded protein: CASSYRQWSTDTQYF.

This clonotype turned up a few times. The rearrangement uses TRBV29-1 and TRBJ2-7; no definite D call. This CDR3 has 12 amino acids. V gave up 5 bases and J gave up 5 bases, with 13 bases separating them. The germline V gene encodes CDR1 SQVTM and CDR2 ANQGSEA. The CDR3 DNA follows: TGCAGCGTTTCTGTTTTCCAGGACGAGCAGTACTTC. Protein sequence: CSVSVFQDEQYF.

This clonotype has just a few counts. This chain uses TRBV7-2 with TRBJ2-7; D is possibly TRBD1 (5 bases). V gave up 2 bases and J gave up 3 bases, with 11 bases separating them. The CDR3 loop spans 14 amino acids. Germline values: CDR1 SGHTA, CDR2 FQGNSA. The CDR3 DNA sequence: TGTGCCAGCAGCTTACAGGGCCTGATCTACGAGCAGTACTTC. Amino acids: CASSLQGLIYEQYF.

Only one count was recorded for this clonotype. The rearrangement links TRBV20-1 to TRBJ2-7; 8 nucleotides align to TRBD1. With V trimmed by 3 bases and J by 3 bases, 7 bases remained unmatched. This CDR3 has 14 amino acids. Per the germline V gene, CDR1 is DFQATT and CDR2 is SNEGSKA (reference sequence). Written as DNA, the CDR3 is TGCAGTGCTAGGAGGGACAGGCCGGACTACGAGCAGTACTTC. Its protein product is CSARRDRPDYEQYF.